Described below is a single T cell receptor beta chain sequence and its context. Its binding antigen is unknown. Per-nucleotide qualities are absent, and no much larger clonotype sits a single base away. The data originate from a study of blood T cell repertoires in COVID-19 (TCRdb year 2020). For the study in its entirety: Collaborator samples came from the United States, Italy and Spain and covered acute and convalescent phases of COVID-19. Subjects who had been exposed to COVID-19, were actively infected with it, or had recovered from it provided the deeply sampled blood TCRbeta repertoires that made up the dataset. Where available, HLA class I and class II types were obtained from metadata supplied by the sample provider rather than from assay-based typing. A de-identified subject ID, COVID-19 status, age in years and sex were almost always included in the sample metadata. Samples came from the ongoing ImmuneRACE study (first 160 participants) plus 1,254 subjects from 6 global collaborators. The material from the prospective study consisted of cDNA or gDNA derived from T cells, B-cell-depleted T cells, or PBMCs. A freely available public database, intended as a resource for researchers studying the immune response to SARS-CoV-2, is where the repertoires were released. Broad study findings and their caveats: Clinical and demographic metadata were provided uncurated, with the amount varying by source and participant.

TCRbeta CDR3 regions were amplified from genomic DNA by means of the immunoSEQ Assay, a bias-controlled multiplex PCR. Concerning the study's data processing: The number of nucleated cells in each sample was estimated from the amplification of reference gene primers within the assay. To quantify the absolute abundance of each unique TCRbeta CDR3 rearrangement, sequence reads were collapsed and filtered. For each sample, productive Simpson clonality was calculated as the square root of Simpson's diversity index over productive rearrangements. The clones in this table, taken by TCRdb from immuneACCESS, are in-frame only. Not every clone is retained; where verified, under half of the shortfall comes from an unresolved V gene, and the cause of the rest is unknown. The V and J calls and clone size were taken over from that table, and D and trimming were inferred from the DNA. Across this sample there are 50,000 to 75,000 clones, with around nine tenths seen only once. The ten largest account for around 21% of the sample.

Whole blood was collected in K2EDTA tubes by collaborating institutions according to the institutions' own protocols. For TCRbeta analysis, collaborator samples were shipped as frozen whole blood, as isolated PBMCs, or as DNA extracted from either sample type. Unmatched junction bases come to 3, with V trimmed by 4 bases and J by 3 bases. The CDR3 holds 14 amino acids from the cysteine to the phenylalanine. Only the CDR3 DNA is retained, 42 bases long and in frame from the first base. The germline V gene encodes CDR1 SGHRS and CDR2 YFSETQ. The TCR sequence derives from a woman aged 45-60 years with active or convalescent COVID-19. Specimen: peripheral blood. The receptor chain draws on TRBV5-1 and TRBJ2-5, and TRBD2 matches 10 of the central bases. The CDR3 region has the sequence CASSDLAGEETQYF. The sequence in DNA is TGCGCCAGCAGCGATCTAGCGGGAGAAGAGACCCAGTACTTC.